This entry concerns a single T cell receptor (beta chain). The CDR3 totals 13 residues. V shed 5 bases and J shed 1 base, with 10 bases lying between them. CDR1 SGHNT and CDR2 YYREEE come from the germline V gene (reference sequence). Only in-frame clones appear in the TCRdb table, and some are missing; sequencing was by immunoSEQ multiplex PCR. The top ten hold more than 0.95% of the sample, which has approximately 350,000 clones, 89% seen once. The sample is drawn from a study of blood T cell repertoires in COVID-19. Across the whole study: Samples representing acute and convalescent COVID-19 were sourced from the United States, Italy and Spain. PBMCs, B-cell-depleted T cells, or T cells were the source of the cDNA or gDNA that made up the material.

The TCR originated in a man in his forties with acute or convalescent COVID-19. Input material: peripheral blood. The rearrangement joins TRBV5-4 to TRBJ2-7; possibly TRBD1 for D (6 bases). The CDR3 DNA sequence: TGTGCCAGCAGGCCGGGACAATCCTACGAGCAGTACTTC. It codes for CASRPGQSYEQYF.